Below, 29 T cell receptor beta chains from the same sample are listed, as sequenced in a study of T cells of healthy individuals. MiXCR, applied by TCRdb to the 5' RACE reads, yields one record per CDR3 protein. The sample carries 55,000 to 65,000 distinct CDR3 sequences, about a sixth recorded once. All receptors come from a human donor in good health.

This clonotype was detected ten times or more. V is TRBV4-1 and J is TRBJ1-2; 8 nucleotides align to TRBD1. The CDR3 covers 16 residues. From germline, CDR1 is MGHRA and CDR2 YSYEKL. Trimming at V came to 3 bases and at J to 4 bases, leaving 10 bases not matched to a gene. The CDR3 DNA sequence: TGCGCCAGCAGCCAGCAACAGGGGGACCATTTCTATGGCTACACCTTC. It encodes CASSQQQGDHFYGYTF.

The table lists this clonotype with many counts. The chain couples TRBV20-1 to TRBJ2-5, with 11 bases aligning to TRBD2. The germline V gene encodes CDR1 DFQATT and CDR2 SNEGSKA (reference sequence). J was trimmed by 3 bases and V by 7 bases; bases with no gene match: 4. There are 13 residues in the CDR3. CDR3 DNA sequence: TGCAGTGGCCGACTAGCGGGGAAAGAGACCCAGTACTTC. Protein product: CSGRLAGKETQYF.

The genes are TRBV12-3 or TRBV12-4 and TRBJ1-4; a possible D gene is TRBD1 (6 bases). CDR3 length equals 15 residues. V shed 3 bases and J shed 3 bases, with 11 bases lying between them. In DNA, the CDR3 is TGTGCCAGCAGTTTGGGGGGCTGGTCTAATGAAAAACTGTTTTTT. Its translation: CASSLGGWSNEKLFF.

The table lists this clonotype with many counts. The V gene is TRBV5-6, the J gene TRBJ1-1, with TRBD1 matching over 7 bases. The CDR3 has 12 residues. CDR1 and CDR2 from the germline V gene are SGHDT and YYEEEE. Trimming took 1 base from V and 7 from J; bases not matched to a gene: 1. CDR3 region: CASSLRTGEAFF. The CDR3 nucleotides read TGTGCCAGCAGCTTGCGGACAGGTGAAGCTTTCTTT.

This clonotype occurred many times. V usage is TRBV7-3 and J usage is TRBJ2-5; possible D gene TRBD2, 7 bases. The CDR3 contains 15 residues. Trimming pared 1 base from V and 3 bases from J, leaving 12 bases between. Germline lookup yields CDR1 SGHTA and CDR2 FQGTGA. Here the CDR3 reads CASSLRGGAEETQYF. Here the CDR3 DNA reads TGTGCCAGCAGCTTAAGGGGGGGGGCAGAAGAGACCCAGTACTTC.

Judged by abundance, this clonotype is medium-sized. Here the CDR3 DNA reads TGTGCCAGCAGCCAAGGGGCCGGTTCTGGGGCCAACGTCCTGACTTTC. Amino acids: CASSQGAGSGANVLTF. The gene calls are TRBV3-1 and TRBJ2-6, with D unclear. Trimming took off 1 base at V and 1 base at J, with 8 bases between the two ends. CDR1 LGHDT and CDR2 YNNKEL come from the germline V gene (reference sequence). The CDR3 extends over 16 amino acids.

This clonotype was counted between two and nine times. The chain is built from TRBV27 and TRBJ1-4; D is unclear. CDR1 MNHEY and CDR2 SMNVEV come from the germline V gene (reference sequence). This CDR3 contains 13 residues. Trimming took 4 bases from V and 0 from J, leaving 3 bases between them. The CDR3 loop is CASSSATNEKLFF. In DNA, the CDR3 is TGTGCCAGCAGTTCGGCAACTAATGAAAAACTGTTTTTT.

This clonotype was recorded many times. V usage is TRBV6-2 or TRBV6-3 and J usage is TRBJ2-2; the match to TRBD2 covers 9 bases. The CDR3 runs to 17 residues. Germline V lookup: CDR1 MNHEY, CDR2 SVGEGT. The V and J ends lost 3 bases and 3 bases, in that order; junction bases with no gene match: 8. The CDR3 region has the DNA TGTGCCAGCAGTTATCCCCGACTAGCGGACTACACCGGGGAGCTGTTTTTT. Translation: CASSYPRLADYTGELFF.

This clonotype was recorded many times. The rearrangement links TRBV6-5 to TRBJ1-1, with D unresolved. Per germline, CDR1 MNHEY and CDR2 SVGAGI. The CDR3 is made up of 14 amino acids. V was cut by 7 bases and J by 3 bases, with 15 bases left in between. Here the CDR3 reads CASTPVSAYTEAFF. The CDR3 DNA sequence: TGTGCCAGCACTCCCGTATCCGCCTACACTGAAGCTTTCTTT.

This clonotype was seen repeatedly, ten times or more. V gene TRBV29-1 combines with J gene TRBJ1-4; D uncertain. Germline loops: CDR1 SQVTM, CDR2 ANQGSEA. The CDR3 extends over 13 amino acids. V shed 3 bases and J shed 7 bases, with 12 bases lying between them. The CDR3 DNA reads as TGCAGCGTTGATTCTGGGATGGGTGAAAAACTGTTTTTT. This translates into CSVDSGMGEKLFF.

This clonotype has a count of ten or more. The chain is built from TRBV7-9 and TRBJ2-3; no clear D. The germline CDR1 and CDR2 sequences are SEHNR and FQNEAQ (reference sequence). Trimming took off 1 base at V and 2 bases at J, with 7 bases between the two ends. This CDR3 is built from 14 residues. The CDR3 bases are TGTGCCAGCAGCTTAGAAGAGCCCACAGATACGCAGTATTTT. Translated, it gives CASSLEEPTDTQYF. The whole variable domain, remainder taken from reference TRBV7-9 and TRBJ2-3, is DTGVSQNPRHKITKRGQNVTFRCDPISEHNRLYWYRQTLGQGPEFLTYFQNEAQLEKSRLLSDRFSAERPKGSFSTLEIQRTEQGDSAMYLCASSLEEPTDTQYFGPGTRLTVL.

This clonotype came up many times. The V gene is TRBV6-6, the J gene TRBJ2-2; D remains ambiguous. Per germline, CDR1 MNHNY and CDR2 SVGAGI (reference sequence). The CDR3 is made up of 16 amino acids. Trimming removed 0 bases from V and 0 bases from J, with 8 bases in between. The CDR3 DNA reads TGTGCCAGCAGTTACTCGTCGAGCTCGAACACCGGGGAGCTGTTTTTT. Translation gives CASSYSSSSNTGELFF.

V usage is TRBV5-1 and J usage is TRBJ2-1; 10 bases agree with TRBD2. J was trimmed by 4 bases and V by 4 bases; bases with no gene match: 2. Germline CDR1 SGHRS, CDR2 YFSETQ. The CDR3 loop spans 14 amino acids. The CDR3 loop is CASSPSGGYNEQFF. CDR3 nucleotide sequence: TGCGCCAGCAGCCCTAGCGGGGGTTACAATGAGCAGTTCTTC.

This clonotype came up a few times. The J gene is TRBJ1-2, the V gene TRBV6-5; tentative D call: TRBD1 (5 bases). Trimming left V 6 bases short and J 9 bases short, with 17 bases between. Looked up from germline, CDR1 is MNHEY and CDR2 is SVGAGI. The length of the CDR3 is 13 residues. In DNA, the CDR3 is TGTGCCAGCAGGGGACTTCTGGAAATTAGCTACACCTTC. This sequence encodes CASRGLLEISYTF.

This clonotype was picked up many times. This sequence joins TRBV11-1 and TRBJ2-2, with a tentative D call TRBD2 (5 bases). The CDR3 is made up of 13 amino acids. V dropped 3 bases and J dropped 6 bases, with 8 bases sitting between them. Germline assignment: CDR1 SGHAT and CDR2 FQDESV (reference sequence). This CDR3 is CASSFGVAGELFF. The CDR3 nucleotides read TGTGCCAGCAGCTTCGGGGTAGCCGGGGAGCTGTTTTTT.

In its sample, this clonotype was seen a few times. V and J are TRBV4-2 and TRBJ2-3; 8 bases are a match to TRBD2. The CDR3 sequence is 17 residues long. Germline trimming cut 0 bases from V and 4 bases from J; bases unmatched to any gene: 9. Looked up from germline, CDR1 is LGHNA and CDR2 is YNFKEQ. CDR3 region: CASSQDLTGGVSDTQYF. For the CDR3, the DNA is TGTGCCAGCAGCCAAGATCTGACGGGGGGGGTTTCAGATACGCAGTATTTT.

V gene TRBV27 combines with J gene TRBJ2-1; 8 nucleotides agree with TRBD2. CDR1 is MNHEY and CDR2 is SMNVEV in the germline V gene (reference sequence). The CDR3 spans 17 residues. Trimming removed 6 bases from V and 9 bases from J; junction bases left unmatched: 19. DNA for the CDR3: TGTGCCAGCAGACCTCAGGCGAGCGGGGGCCAAAAGGGTGAGCAGTTCTTC. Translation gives CASRPQASGGQKGEQFF.

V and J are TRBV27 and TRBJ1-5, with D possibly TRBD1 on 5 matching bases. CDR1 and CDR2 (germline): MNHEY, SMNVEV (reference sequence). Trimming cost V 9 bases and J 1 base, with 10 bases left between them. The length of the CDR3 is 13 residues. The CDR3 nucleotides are TGTGCCAGTGGGGGTTACAGCAATCAGCCCCAGCATTTT. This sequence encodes CASGGYSNQPQHF.

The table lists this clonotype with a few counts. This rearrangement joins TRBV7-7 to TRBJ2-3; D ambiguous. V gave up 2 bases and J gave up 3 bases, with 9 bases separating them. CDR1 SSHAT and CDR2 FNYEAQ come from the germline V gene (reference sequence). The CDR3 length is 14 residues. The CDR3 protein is CASSLYADTDTQYF. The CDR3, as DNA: TGTGCCAGCAGCTTATACGCAGATACAGATACGCAGTATTTT.

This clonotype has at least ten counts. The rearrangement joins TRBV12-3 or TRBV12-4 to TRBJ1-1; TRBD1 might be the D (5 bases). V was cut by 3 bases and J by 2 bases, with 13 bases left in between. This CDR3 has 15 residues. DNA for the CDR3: TGTGCCAGCAGTTTTTCGTTAGGGGAAAACACTGAAGCTTTCTTT. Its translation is CASSFSLGENTEAFF.

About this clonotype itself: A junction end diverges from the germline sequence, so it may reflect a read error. CDR3 amino acids: CASSQDRLAGVRGGKETQYF. The CDR3 DNA reads as TGCGCCAGCAGCCAAGATCGGCTAGCGGGAGTCCGGGGGGGGAAAGAGACCCAGTACTTC. V is TRBV4-2 and J is TRBJ2-5; the match to TRBD2 covers 10 bases. CDR3 length: 20 amino acids. The germline CDR1 and CDR2 sequences are LGHNA and YNFKEQ.

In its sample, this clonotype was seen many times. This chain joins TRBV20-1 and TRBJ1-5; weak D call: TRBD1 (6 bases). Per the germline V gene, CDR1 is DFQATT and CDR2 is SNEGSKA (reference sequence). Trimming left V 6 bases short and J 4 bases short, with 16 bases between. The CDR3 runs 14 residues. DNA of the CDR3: TGCAGTGCCCGACGGAGGGGGGGGAATCAGCCCCAGCATTTT. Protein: CSARRRGGNQPQHF.

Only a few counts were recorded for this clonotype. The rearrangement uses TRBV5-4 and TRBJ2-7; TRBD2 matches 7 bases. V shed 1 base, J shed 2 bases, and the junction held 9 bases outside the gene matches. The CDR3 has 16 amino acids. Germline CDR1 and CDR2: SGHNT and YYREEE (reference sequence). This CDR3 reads CASSLSAGTTTYEQYF. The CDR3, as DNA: TGTGCCAGCAGCTTGAGTGCGGGGACTACCACCTACGAGCAGTACTTC.

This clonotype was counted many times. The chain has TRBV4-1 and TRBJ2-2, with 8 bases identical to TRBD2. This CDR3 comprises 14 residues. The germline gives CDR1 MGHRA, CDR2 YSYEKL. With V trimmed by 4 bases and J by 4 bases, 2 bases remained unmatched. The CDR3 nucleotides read TGCGCCAGCAGCCCAGGACTAGCCACCGGGGAGCTGTTTTTT. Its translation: CASSPGLATGELFF.

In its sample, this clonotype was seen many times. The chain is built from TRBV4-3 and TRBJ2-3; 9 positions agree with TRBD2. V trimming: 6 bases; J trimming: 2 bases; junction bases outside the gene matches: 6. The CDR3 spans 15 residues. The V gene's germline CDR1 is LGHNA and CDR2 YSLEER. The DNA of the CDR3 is TGCGCCAGCAGTACCGGGACTAGCAACACAGATACGCAGTATTTT. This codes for CASSTGTSNTDTQYF.

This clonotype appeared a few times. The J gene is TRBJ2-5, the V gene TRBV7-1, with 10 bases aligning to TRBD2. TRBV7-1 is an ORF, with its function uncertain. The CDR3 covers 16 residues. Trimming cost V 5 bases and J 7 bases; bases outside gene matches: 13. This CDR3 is CASSTPASGGSATQYF. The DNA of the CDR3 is TGTGCCAGCAGCACCCCCGCTAGCGGGGGTTCAGCGACCCAGTACTTC.

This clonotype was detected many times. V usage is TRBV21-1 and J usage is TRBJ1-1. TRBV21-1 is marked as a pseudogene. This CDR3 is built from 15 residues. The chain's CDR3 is CASSKGSGLNTEAFF. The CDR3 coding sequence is TGTGCCAGCAGCAAGGGGTCTGGGCTGAACACTGAAGCTTTCTTT.

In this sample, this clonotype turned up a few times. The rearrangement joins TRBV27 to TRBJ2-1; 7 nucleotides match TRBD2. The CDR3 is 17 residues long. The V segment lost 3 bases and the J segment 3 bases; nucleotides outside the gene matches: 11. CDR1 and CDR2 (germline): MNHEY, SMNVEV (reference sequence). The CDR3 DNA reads TGTGCCAGCAGTTTGATGGTAGCGGGCCGGAACTACAATGAGCAGTTCTTC. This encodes CASSLMVAGRNYNEQFF.

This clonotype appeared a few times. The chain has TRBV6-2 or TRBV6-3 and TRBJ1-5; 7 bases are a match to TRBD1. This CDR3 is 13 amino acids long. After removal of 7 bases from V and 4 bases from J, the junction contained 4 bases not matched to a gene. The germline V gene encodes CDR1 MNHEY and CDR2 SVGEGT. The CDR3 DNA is TGTGCCAGCACCCGACAGGGTAATCAGCCCCAGCATTTT. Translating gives CASTRQGNQPQHF.